A single sample gave rise to the 18 T cell receptor beta chains below, sequenced in a study of beta chain features in type 1 diabetes. Whole-study findings and limits: Shortening that was moderate but significant affected the TCRB CDR3s of Type 1 diabetes patients in all four CD4+ subsets.

These receptors lack a known antigen. The entirety of the isolated RNA underwent reverse transcription, so expressed TCRB transcripts were sequenced. Data came from immunoSEQ multiplex PCR; TCRdb stores just in-frame clones and leaves some out. The sample yields more than 100,000 clones, approximately 10% seen once. Sequenced: central memory CD4+ T cells from blood. These receptors all come from a man aged 30 to 39 with type 1 diabetes.

This clone was detected a few times. The rearrangement joins TRBV5-4 to TRBJ1-1, with 7 bases aligning to TRBD1. J was trimmed by 0 bases and V by 4 bases; bases with no gene match: 6. The CDR3 sequence is 15 residues long. CDR1 and CDR2 from the germline V gene are SGHNT and YYREEE (reference sequence). CDR3 coding DNA: TGTGCCAGCAGCCTGGGACAGCTCATGAACACTGAAGCTTTCTTT. It encodes CASSLGQLMNTEAFF.

J is TRBJ2-3 and V is TRBV5-1; weak D call: TRBD1 (6 bases). Per germline, CDR1 SGHRS and CDR2 YFSETQ. V was pared by 4 bases and J by 2 bases, with 11 bases between. CDR3 length equals 14 residues. CDR3 loop: CASSATGTTDTQYF. CDR3 DNA sequence: TGCGCCAGCAGCGCTACAGGGACCACAGATACGCAGTATTTT.

This clone has just a few counts. The chain has TRBV29-1 and TRBJ1-1, with a tentative D call TRBD1 (6 bases). This CDR3 has 13 amino acids. V was cut by 7 bases and J by 4 bases, with 16 bases left in between. Per germline, CDR1 SQVTM and CDR2 ANQGSEA. The CDR3 region is CSARNRAGTEAFF. The DNA for the CDR3 is TGCAGCGCTAGAAACAGGGCGGGCACTGAAGCTTTCTTT.

The rearrangement uses TRBV19 and TRBJ1-2; a weak D match, TRBD1 (6 bases). The CDR3 runs 13 residues. Germline CDR1 reads LNHDA; CDR2 reads SQIVND (reference sequence). V shed 6 bases and J shed 1 base, with 9 bases lying between them. This CDR3 is CASSLDSNYGYTF. For the CDR3, the DNA is TGTGCCAGTAGCTTGGACAGTAACTATGGCTACACCTTC.

This chain links TRBV5-1 with TRBJ2-1; TRBD2 matches at 13 bases. From germline, CDR1 is SGHRS and CDR2 YFSETQ. Trimming took 3 bases from V and 8 from J; bases not matched to a gene: 5. CDR3 length equals 15 residues. The CDR3 region has the DNA TGCGCCAGCAGCTCACTAGCGGGGGGGCCGCATGAGCAGTTCTTC. Protein product: CASSSLAGGPHEQFF.

This clone was counted between two and nine times. The chain recombines TRBV5-1 with TRBJ2-7, with 7 positions matching TRBD1. This CDR3 is 14 amino acids long. The V gene's germline CDR1 is SGHRS and CDR2 YFSETQ. Trimming at V came to 0 bases and at J to 4 bases, leaving 4 bases not matched to a gene. CDR3 nucleotide sequence: TGCGCCAGCAGCTTGGCCGACAGGGAGTACGAGCAGTACTTC. Its protein product is CASSLADREYEQYF. Combining the CDR3 with reference TRBV5-1 and TRBJ2-7 gives the whole variable domain KAGVTQTPRYLIKTRGQQVTLSCSPISGHRSVSWYQQTPGQGLQFLFEYFSETQRNKGNFPGRFSGRQFSNSRSEMNVSTLELGDSALYLCASSLADREYEQYFGPGTRLTVT.

This rearrangement joins TRBV7-9 to TRBJ2-3, with D perhaps TRBD2 (6 bases). Germline assignment: CDR1 SEHNR and CDR2 FQNEAQ (reference sequence). This CDR3 is built from 14 residues. V was trimmed by 5 bases and J by 4 bases, leaving 13 bases between them. The CDR3 sequence: CASSPAGLPDTQYF. The CDR3 DNA follows: TGTGCCAGCAGCCCCGCGGGGCTTCCAGATACGCAGTATTTT.

On this clone: Other DNA sequences in this sample translate to the same CDR3. The chain carries TRBV5-1 and TRBJ1-2, with 9 bases that match TRBD1. V lost 7 bases to trimming and J lost 6 bases; unmatched junction nucleotides: 1. CDR1 and CDR2 (germline): SGHRS, YFSETQ. The CDR3 totals 11 residues. CDR3 nucleotides: TGCGCCAGCGGACAGGGGAATGGCTACACCTTC. As protein: CASGQGNGYTF.

V and J are TRBV19 and TRBJ2-3, with 9 bases matching TRBD2. This CDR3 is 17 amino acids long. Germline V gives CDR1 LNHDA, CDR2 SQIVND (reference sequence). The V gene end was trimmed by 5 bases and the J gene end by 1 base; junction bases not matched to a gene: 10. CDR3 loop: CASSLIRAGGRTDTQYF. DNA of the CDR3: TGTGCCAGTAGTCTGATTCGAGCGGGGGGCCGCACAGATACGCAGTATTTT.

This clone was observed a few times. The rearrangement uses TRBV7-3 and TRBJ1-2, with unresolved D. CDR3 length equals 11 residues. The V and J ends lost 7 bases and 13 bases respectively, with 16 bases between them. In germline, CDR1 is SGHTA, CDR2 FQGTGA. CDR3 coding DNA: TGTGCCAGCACCGAGGGTGTGAGAGCCACCTTC. It codes for CASTEGVRATF.

The rearrangement joins TRBV9 to TRBJ1-1, with D hard to call. CDR1 is SGDLS, CDR2 YYNGEE, per germline. This CDR3 comprises 15 residues. Trimming stripped 0 bases from V and 0 bases from J, with 9 bases between. As DNA, the CDR3 is TGTGCCAGCAGCGTAGTTTTAGCGGTGAACACTGAAGCTTTCTTT. Residues: CASSVVLAVNTEAFF.

This clone was seen many times. This sequence joins TRBV18 and TRBJ2-7; unclear D gene. This CDR3 comprises 11 residues. The germline V and J ends were trimmed by 2 bases and 5 bases, with 4 bases remaining between them. The germline V gene has CDR1 KGHSH and CDR2 LQKENI. CDR3 coding DNA: TGTGCCAGCTCACCATCCAACGAGCAGTACTTC. Its translation is CASSPSNEQYF.

The chain joins TRBV30 to TRBJ2-4, with a possible D match to TRBD1 (6 bases). Germline V gene data show CDR1 as GTSNPN and CDR2 as SVGIG (reference sequence). V was clipped by 2 bases and J by 7 bases, with 6 bases between them. CDR3 length: 11 residues. In DNA, the CDR3 is TGTGCCTGGAGTCAGGGGAACATTCAGTACTTC. It translates to CAWSQGNIQYF.

This clone was observed a few times. This chain connects TRBV6-6 to TRBJ2-6; D gene ambiguous. Per the germline V gene, CDR1 is MNHNY and CDR2 is SVGAGI (reference sequence). The V gene lost 4 bases and the J gene lost 0 bases, with 7 bases spanning the gap. CDR3 length: 15 residues. As DNA, the CDR3 is TGTGCCAGCAGTTCGAGTAGCTCTGGGGCCAACGTCCTGACTTTC. This translates into CASSSSSSGANVLTF.

The chain is built from TRBV7-9 and TRBJ1-5; possibly TRBD1 for D (5 bases). The V gene lost 4 bases and the J gene lost 7 bases, with 20 bases spanning the gap. This CDR3 has 16 amino acids. Per the germline V gene, CDR1 is SEHNR and CDR2 is FQNEAQ (reference sequence). CDR3 nucleotides: TGTGCCAGCAGCTCCACCGCCGGGACTACAAAGCAGCCCCAGCATTTT. Protein: CASSSTAGTTKQPQHF.

This clone was counted between two and nine times. The chain has TRBV2 and TRBJ2-1; D is possibly TRBD1 (6 bases). CDR3 size: 14 residues. CDR1 SNHLY and CDR2 FYNNEI come from the germline V gene. V shed 4 bases and J shed 3 bases, with 10 bases lying between them. The CDR3 DNA reads TGTGCCAGCAGTGCACAGGGATTCTACAATGAGCAGTTCTTC. Protein sequence: CASSAQGFYNEQFF.

About this clone itself: A much larger clone lies one base from this, so it may be a read error. V is TRBV4-2 and J is TRBJ2-5; TRBD2 matches at 14 bases. V was pared by 1 base and J by 4 bases, with 5 bases of the junction left unmatched. Germline V CDR1 and CDR2: LGHNA, YNFKEQ. This CDR3 is 17 amino acids long. Here the CDR3 reads CASSQATTSGGGETQYF. Here the CDR3 DNA reads TGTGCCAGCAGCCAAGCCACGACTAGCGGGGGGGGAGAGACCCAGTACTTC.

This clone has just a few counts. J is TRBJ2-3 and V is TRBV6-6; 14 nucleotides agree with TRBD2. From germline, CDR1 is MNHNY and CDR2 SVGAGI (reference sequence). This CDR3 is built from 16 residues. V shed 6 bases and J 4 bases; nucleotides not matched to a gene: 6. CDR3 bases: TGTGCCAGCAGCTCCCGACTAGCGGGGGGGGCAGATACGCAGTATTTT. Its protein is CASSSRLAGGADTQYF.